This TCR beta chain emerged from a study of CD8+ T cells in alopecia areata. About the study: Female C3H/HeJ recipients aged roughly 6-11 weeks got skin from C3H/HeJ graft donors aged roughly 6-13 months that had spontaneous alopecia.

Markers used for sorting pooled cutaneous lymph node cells were CD4, CD8alpha, NKG2D, NKG2ACE and others. Regarding the study as a whole: Unlike in mice, where it was clearer, TCR sharing across patients was less clear, possibly HLA-related. Sequencing of scalp tissue also captures the resident alphabeta T cells of normal skin.

Ten or more counts support this clone. The antigen is not known. Mouse gene names and germline throughout. The DNA ends 4 residues before the CDR3 does, and the rest of the CDR3 is filled in from the germline J gene. This CDR3 has 15 residues. J was trimmed by 4 bases and V by 0 bases; bases with no gene match: 2. Germline V CDR1 and CDR2: MNHDT, YYDKIL. The sequencing template was cDNA reverse transcribed from extracted RNA. Using immunoSEQ multiplex PCR, the repertoire was profiled, and TCRdb retains in-frame clones only, with some absent. Altogether over 250,000 clones were found in the sample, and no singletons occur.

This receptor was identified in a C3H/HeJ mouse with alopecia areata. The strain's MHC: H2-k. V gene TRBV17 combines with J gene TRBJ2-2; 7 nucleotides agree with TRBD2. Material: CD4+ T cells sorted from a lymph node. The CDR3 spells CASSRERGGTGQLYF. The CDR3 bases that were read are TGTGCTAGCAGTAGAGAGCGGGGGGGCACCGGG.